One and the same sample provided the 6 T cell receptor beta chains below, sequenced in a study of post-analysis software for immune sequencing data. Findings and limits, study-wide: TRBV5-6, TRBV5-1 and TRBV20-1 belonged to a set of about five TRBV segments that were more frequent in patients than controls.

No antigen has been identified for these receptors. The library was made from cDNA and included unique molecular identifiers. TCRdb re-called the PCR reads through MiXCR, storing one row per CDR3 protein. The sample consists of roughly 430,000 distinct CDR3 sequences, approximately 42% of them appearing once. Sequencing was done on a sample of blood. Source of these receptors: a girl aged 2 to 10 with multiple sclerosis.

The chain recombines TRBV20-1 with TRBJ2-4; TRBD2 agrees at 11 bases. The DNA matches TRBJ2-7 better at its end, which makes the J call doubtful. Germline CDR1 is DFQATT and CDR2 is SNEGSKA (reference sequence). The CDR3 consists of 16 residues. The CDR3 loop is CSALGRGLAGGAEQYF. The CDR3, as DNA: TGCAGTGCCTTAGGTAGAGGGCTAGCGGGGGGTGCCGAGCAGTACTTC.

This chain's CDR3 is CASSSWDVNEAFF. The CDR3, as DNA: TGTGCCAGCAGCTCTTGGGACGTAAATGAAGCTTTCTTT. V usage is TRBV7-8 and J usage is TRBJ1-1, with a tentative D call TRBD1 (5 bases). The CDR3 spans 13 residues. CDR1 SGHVS and CDR2 FQNEAQ come from the germline V gene. V lost 4 bases and J 7 bases, leaving 13 bases between the germline ends. Full variable domain (missing parts from reference TRBV7-8 and TRBJ1-1): GAGVSQSPRYKVAKRGQDVALRCDPISGHVSLFWYQQALGQGPEFLTYFQNEAQLDKSGLPSDRFFAERPEGSVSTLKIQRTQQEDSAVYLCASSSWDVNEAFFGQGTRLTVV.

The chain has TRBV28 and TRBJ2-7; D perhaps matches TRBD1 (6 bases). Trimming took 6 bases from V and 7 from J, leaving 19 bases between them. The CDR3 consists of 14 residues. Germline V CDR1 and CDR2: MDHEN, SYDVKM. The CDR3 DNA reads TGTGCCAGCAGGCTTATGGTTGGGGGCTATGAGCAGTACTTC. This translates into CASRLMVGGYEQYF.

This clonotype came up a few times. V and J are TRBV4-2 and TRBJ2-3; D perhaps matches TRBD2 (5 bases). Trimming took 1 base from V and 1 from J, leaving 9 bases between them. Germline V gives CDR1 LGHNA, CDR2 YNFKEQ. The CDR3 spans 15 residues. This chain's CDR3 is CASSQAVSGTDTQYF. The CDR3 coding sequence is TGTGCCAGCAGCCAAGCAGTTAGCGGCACAGATACGCAGTATTTT.

This chain links TRBV29-1 with TRBJ2-7, with 8 bases identical to TRBD1. V lost 6 bases and J lost 2; bases outside the gene matches: 6. This CDR3 has 13 residues. CDR1 is SQVTM, CDR2 ANQGSEA, per germline. The CDR3 sequence: CSVGTGRAYEQYF. For the CDR3, the DNA is TGCAGCGTCGGGACAGGTAGGGCCTACGAGCAGTACTTC.

This clonotype was detected a few times. The chain has TRBV29-1 and TRBJ1-2, with D possibly being TRBD1 (5 bases). This CDR3 is 13 amino acids long. Per the germline V gene, CDR1 is SQVTM and CDR2 is ANQGSEA. V gave up 3 bases and J gave up 7 bases, with 15 bases separating them. CDR3 region: CSVDSQGFRGYTF. In DNA, the CDR3 is TGCAGCGTTGATTCCCAGGGTTTTCGTGGCTACACCTTC.